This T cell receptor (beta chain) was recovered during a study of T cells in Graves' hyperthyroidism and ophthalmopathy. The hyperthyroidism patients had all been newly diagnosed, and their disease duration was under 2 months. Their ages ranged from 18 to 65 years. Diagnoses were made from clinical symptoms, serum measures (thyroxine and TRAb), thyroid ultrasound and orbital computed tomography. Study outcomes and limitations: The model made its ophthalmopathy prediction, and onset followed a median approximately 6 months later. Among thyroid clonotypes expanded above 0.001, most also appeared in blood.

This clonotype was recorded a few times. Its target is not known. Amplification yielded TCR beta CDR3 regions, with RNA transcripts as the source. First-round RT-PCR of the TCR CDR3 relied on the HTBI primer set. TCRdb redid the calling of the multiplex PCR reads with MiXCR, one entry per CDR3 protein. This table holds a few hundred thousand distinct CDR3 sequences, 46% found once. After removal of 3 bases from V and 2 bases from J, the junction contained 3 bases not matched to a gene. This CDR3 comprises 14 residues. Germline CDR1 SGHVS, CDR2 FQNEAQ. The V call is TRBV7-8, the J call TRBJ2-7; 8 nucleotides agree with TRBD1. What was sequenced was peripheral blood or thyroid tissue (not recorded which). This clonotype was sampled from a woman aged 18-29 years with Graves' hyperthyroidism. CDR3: CASSFETGAYEQYF. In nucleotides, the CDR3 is TGTGCCAGCAGCTTTGAGACAGGGGCCTACGAGCAGTACTTC.